This TCR beta chain was recorded in a study of T cell responses to AZD1222 COVID-19 vaccine. The junction had 4 bases not matched to a gene; V was cut back by 0 bases and J by 1 base. This CDR3 is 17 amino acids long. Germline CDR1 is LGHNA and CDR2 is YSLEER. A note on this clone: The antigen remains undetermined.

Study-wide results and limits: Mapped onto spike, vaccine-associated CD4 TCRs spanned it and were dominant at 160-218 and 743-854. Clonal diversity was possibly underestimated, and the donors were mostly white British, with more females. Nearly half of the spike-specific TCRs reportedly recognize variant regions that carry no mutations.

Profiled with immunoSEQ multiplex PCR; TCRdb holds only in-frame clones, not every one. Of some 140,000 clones in the sample, roughly 93% were seen once. The chain carries TRBV4-3 and TRBJ2-3, with 10 bases fitting TRBD2. The material was peripheral blood, obtained on day 0 of AZD1222 vaccination. The sequence derives from an adult in good health. CDR3 protein: CASSQDMLAGGTDTQYF. CDR3 nucleotides: TGCGCCAGCAGCCAAGATATGCTAGCGGGGGGCACAGATACGCAGTATTTT.